Presented here are 2 T cell receptor beta chains from one specimen sequenced in a study of T cells expressing NK-cell markers. After re-calling the 5' RACE reads, TCRdb lists one entry per CDR3 protein, DNA absent. The sample table includes some 140,000 distinct CDR3 sequences. Sequences were obtained from blood T cells: a sorted CD56 or NKG2C T cell subset, CD4+ or CD8+ T cells, or bulk PBMC T cells (not recorded which). All receptors come from a woman aged 50 to 65 in good health.

This chain's CDR3 is CASSFQGNGYTF. V gene TRBV7-9 combines with J gene TRBJ1-2; TCRdb's D call, TRBD1, is unchecked because there is no DNA. The CDR3 is 12 residues long. Per germline, CDR1 SEHNR and CDR2 FQNEAQ (reference sequence). The full variable domain, completed using reference TRBV7-9 and TRBJ1-2, is DTGVSQNPRHKITKRGQNVTFRCDPISEHNRLYWYRQTLGQGPEFLTYFQNEAQLEKSRLLSDRFSAERPKGSFSTLEIQRTEQGDSAMYLCASSFQGNGYTFGSGTRLTVV.

The chain combines TRBV4-1 with TRBJ2-3; TCRdb calls TRBD1, which cannot be checked without DNA. Germline V gives CDR1 MGHRA, CDR2 YSYEKL. The CDR3 extends over 17 amino acids. This chain's CDR3 is CASSQVGGQGGTDTQYF.